Below, one TCR beta chain is given with its context. Its antigen remains unknown. Assay used: immunoSEQ multiplex PCR; TCRdb lists only in-frame clones, some missing. The sample yields about 50,000 clones, roughly 92% seen once. This record comes from a study of cytomegalovirus exposure and HLA in healthy donors. The CDR3 is 17 amino acids. Germline CDR1 SGHTA, CDR2 FQGNSA. Trimming removed 3 bases from V and 6 bases from J; junction bases left unmatched: 12. The donors were part of the 120-subject validation cohort, which stood apart from the roughly 670-subject first cohort. General study results and limits: Many donors shared some public TCRs, even though most TCR sequences were rare.

This clonotype was obtained from a man between 18 and 29 years old in good health and CMV-seronegative. J is TRBJ2-7 and V is TRBV7-2; 12 nucleotides match TRBD1. The material sequenced was PBMCs. The CDR3 nucleotides are TGTGCCAGCAGCTTCGGGTTATGGGGACAGGGGGCTTTCGAGCAGTACTTC. Translation: CASSFGLWGQGAFEQYF.